The T cell receptor (beta chain) described here comes from a study of blood T cell repertoires in COVID-19. Looking at the study overall: COVID-19 samples, acute and convalescent, were from the United States, Italy and Spain.

This clone was detected only a few times. V shed 2 bases and J shed 5 bases, with 19 bases lying between them. CDR3 size: 16 residues. Looked up from germline, CDR1 is SGHDT and CDR2 is YYEEEE. Participants, 18 to 89 years old, spanned some 23 US areas. Recovered status applied to Cohort 3 donors who had two consecutive negative PCRs. It also applied to those with clearance or with symptom resolution. As handled by the study authors: Cell counts per sample came from amplifying reference gene primers. Only in-frame clones appear in the TCRdb table, and some are missing; sequencing was by immunoSEQ multiplex PCR. The V and J calls and clone size are taken from that table; D and trimming were inferred from the DNA. The table includes around 230,000 clones, roughly 77% detected once.

The chain links TRBV5-6 to TRBJ2-5; a weak D match, TRBD1 (5 bases). The sample comprised PBMCs or T cells enriched from blood (not recorded which). The origin of this receptor is a man in his forties or fifties who had recovered from COVID-19. The CDR3 protein is CASSFIGQGSWETQYF. CDR3 bases: TGTGCCAGCAGCTTTATAGGGCAGGGCAGTTGGGAGACCCAGTACTTC.